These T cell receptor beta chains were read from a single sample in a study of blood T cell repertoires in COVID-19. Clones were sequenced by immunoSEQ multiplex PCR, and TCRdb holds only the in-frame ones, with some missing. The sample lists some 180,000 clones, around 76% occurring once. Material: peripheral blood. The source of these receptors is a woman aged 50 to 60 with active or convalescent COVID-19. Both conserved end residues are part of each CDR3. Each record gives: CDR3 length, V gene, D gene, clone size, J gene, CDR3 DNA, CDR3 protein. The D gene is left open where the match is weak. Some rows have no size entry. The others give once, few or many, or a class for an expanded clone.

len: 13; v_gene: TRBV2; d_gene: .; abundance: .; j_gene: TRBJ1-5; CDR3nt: TGTGCCAGCAGGGCCGAGGGCAATCAGCCCCAGCATTTT; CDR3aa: CASRAEGNQPQHF
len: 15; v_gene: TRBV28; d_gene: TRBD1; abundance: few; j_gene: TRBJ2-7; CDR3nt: TGTGCCAGCAGTTTAGGGGACAGCCCGCCCTACGAGCAGTACTTC; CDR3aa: CASSLGDSPPYEQYF
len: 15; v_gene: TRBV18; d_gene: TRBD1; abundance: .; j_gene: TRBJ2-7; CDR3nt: TGTGCCAGCTCACCAGGACAGGGGTCCACCTACGAGCAGTACTTC; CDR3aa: CASSPGQGSTYEQYF
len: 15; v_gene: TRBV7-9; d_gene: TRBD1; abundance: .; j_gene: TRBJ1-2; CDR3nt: TGTGCCAGCAGCCGGTCATTGACAGGGGGAGATGGCTACACCTTC; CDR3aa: CASSRSLTGGDGYTF
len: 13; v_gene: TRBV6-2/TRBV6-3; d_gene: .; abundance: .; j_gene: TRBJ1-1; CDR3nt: TGTGCCAGCAGTTACAATAGGAACACTGAAGCTTTCTTT; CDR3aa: CASSYNRNTEAFF
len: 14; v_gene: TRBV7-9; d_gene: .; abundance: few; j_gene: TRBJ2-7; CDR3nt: TGTGCCAGCAGCTTAGCCGGGGGGCCCTACGAGCAGTACTTC; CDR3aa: CASSLAGGPYEQYF
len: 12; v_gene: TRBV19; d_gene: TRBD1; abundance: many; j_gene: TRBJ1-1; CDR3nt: TGTGCCAGTACAGGGGGGAGAACTGAAGCTTTCTTT; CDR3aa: CASTGGRTEAFF
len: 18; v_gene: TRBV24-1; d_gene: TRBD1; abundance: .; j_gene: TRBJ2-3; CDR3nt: TGTGCCACCAGTGATTCATACAGGGGACCGGGTTATGCAGATACGCAGTATTTT; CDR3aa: CATSDSYRGPGYADTQYF
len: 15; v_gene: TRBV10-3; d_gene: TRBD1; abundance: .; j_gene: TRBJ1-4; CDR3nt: TGTGCCATCAGTGCCCGACAGGGGGCTAATGAAAAACTGTTTTTT; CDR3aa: CAISARQGANEKLFF
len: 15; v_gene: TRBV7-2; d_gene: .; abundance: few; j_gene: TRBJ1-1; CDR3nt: TGTGCCAGCAGCTTTGGCTGGGCAGGGAACACTGAAGCTTTCTTT; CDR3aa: CASSFGWAGNTEAFF
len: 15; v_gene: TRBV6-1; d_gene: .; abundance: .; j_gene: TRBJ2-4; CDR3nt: TGTGCCAGCAGTGAACGAGGGAGAGCCAAAAACATTCAGTACTTC; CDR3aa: CASSERGRAKNIQYF
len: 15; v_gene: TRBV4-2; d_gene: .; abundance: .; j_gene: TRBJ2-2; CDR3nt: TGTGCCAGCAGGGCGGCGGGATTCGGCACCGGGGAGCTGTTTTTT; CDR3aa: CASRAAGFGTGELFF
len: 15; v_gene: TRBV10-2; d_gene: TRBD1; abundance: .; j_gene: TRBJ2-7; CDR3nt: TGCGCCAGCAGTGAGCCGGGACAGGTGACCTACGAGCAGTACTTC; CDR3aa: CASSEPGQVTYEQYF
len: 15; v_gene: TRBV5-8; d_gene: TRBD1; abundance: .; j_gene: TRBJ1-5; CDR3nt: TGTGCCAGCAGCGATACAGGGGGGGCTAATCAGCCCCAGCATTTT; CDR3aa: CASSDTGGANQPQHF
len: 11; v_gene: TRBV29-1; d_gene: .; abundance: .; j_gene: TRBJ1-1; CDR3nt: TGCAGCGCCCCGTGGGGAGCTGAAGCTTTCTTT; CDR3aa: CSAPWGAEAFF
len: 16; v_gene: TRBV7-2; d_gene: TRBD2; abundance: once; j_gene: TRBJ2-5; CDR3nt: TGTGCCAGCAGCCACTCCCCTAGCGGGGGGCGGGAGACCCAGTACTTC; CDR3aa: CASSHSPSGGRETQYF
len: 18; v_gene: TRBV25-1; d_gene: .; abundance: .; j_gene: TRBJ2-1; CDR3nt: TGTGCCAGCAGTGAAATTGGGGTTGGAGGGAGAACCTACAATGAGCAGTTCTTC; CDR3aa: CASSEIGVGGRTYNEQFF
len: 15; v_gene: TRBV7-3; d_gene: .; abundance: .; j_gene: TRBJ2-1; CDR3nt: TGTGCCAGCAGCTCTGAGGGAAGAAAGGACAATGAGCAGTTCTTC; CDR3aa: CASSSEGRKDNEQFF
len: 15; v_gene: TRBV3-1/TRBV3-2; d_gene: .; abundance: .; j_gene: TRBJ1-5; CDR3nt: TGTGCCAGCAGCCGGGGACTGCCGAGCAATCAGCCCCAGCATTTT; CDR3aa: CASSRGLPSNQPQHF
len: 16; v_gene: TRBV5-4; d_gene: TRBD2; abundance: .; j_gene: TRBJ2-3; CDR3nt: TGTGCCAGCAGCAGCGGAGCTAGCGGTGACACAGATACGCAGTATTTT; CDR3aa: CASSSGASGDTDTQYF
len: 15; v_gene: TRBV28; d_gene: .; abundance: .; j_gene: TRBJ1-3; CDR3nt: TGTGCCAGCAGGAGGGACTTAGTCTCTGGAAACACCATATATTTT; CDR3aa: CASRRDLVSGNTIYF
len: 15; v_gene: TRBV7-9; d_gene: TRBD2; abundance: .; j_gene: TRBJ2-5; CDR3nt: TGTGCCAGCAGCTTAACTAGCGGGGTCCAAGAGACCCAGTACTTC; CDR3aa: CASSLTSGVQETQYF
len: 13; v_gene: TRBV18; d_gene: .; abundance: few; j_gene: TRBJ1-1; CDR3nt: TGTGCCAGCTCACCTACACGGAACACTGAAGCTTTCTTT; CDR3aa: CASSPTRNTEAFF
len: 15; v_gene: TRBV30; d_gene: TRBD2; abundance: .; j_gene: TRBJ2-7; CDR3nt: TGTGCCTGGTTTAAAGAGAGGGGAGGGTCCTACGAGCAGTACTTC; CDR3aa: CAWFKERGGSYEQYF
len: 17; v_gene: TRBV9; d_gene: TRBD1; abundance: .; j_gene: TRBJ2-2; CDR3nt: TGTGCCAGCAGCGATCCGACCGGGACAGGGTACACCGGGGAGCTGTTTTTT; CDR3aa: CASSDPTGTGYTGELFF
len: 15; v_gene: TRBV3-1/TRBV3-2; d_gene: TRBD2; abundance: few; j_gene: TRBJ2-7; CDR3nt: TGTGCCAGCAGCCCCCCAGCGGGGGCCTCCTACGAGCAGTACTTC; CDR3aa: CASSPPAGASYEQYF
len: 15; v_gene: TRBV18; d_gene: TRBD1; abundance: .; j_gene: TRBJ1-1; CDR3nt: TGTGCCAGCTCACAAGGGACAGGAGTGAACACTGAAGCTTTCTTT; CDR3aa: CASSQGTGVNTEAFF
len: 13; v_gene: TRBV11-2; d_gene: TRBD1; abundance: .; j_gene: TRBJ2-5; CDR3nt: TGTGCCAGCAGTCCAGACAGGGCTGAGACCCAGTACTTC; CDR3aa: CASSPDRAETQYF
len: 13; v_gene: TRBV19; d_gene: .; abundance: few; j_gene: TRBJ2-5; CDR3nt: TGTGCCAGTAGCCTCGGAGGGCGGGAGACCCAGTACTTC; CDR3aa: CASSLGGRETQYF
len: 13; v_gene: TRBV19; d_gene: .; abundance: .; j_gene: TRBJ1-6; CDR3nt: TGTGCCACCAGCGACAGATTCAATTCACCCCTCCACTTT; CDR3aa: CATSDRFNSPLHF
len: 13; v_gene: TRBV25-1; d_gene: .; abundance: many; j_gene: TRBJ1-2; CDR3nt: TGTGCCAGCCGTCAGACAGGTGACTATGGCTACACCTTC; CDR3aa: CASRQTGDYGYTF
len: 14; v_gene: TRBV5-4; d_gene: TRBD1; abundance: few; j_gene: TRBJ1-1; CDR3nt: TGTGCCAGCAGCGAAGGGACAGGGGACACTGAAGCTTTCTTT; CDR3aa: CASSEGTGDTEAFF
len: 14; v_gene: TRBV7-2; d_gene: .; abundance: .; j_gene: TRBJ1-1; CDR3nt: TGTGCCAGCAGCTTAACTTTATCCAACACTGAAGCTTTCTTT; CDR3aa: CASSLTLSNTEAFF
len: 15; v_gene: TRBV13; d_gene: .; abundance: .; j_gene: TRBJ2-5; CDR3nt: TGTGCCAGCAGCTTTTGGACTGGGAACCAAGAGACCCAGTACTTC; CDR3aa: CASSFWTGNQETQYF
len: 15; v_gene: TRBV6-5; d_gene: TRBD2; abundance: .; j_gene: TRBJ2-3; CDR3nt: TGTGCCAGCAGAGGACTAGCGGGAGGGTCAGATACGCAGTATTTT; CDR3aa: CASRGLAGGSDTQYF
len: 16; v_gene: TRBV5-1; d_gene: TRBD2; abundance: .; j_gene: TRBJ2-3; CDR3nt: TGCGCCAGCAGCCCCCCCCAACTAGCGCGCACAGATACGCAGTATTTT; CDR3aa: CASSPPQLARTDTQYF
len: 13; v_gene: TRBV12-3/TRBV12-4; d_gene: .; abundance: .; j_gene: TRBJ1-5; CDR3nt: TGTGCCAGCAGTTTTTTTGAGAATCAGCCCCAGCATTTT; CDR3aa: CASSFFENQPQHF
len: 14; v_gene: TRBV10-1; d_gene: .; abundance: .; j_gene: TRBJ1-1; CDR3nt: TGCGCCAGCAGCCTGACAGGCATGAACACTGAAGCTTTCTTT; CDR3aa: CASSLTGMNTEAFF
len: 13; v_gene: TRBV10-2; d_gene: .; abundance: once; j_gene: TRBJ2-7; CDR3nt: TGCGCCAGCAGTGATGGTCCTACCTACGAGCAGTACTTC; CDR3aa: CASSDGPTYEQYF
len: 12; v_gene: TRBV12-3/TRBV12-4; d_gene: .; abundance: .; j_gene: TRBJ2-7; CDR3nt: TGTGCCAGCAGCCCGGCAGGGCACGAGCAGTACTTC; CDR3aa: CASSPAGHEQYF
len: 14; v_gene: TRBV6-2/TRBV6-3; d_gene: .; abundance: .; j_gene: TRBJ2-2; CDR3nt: TGTGCCAGCAGTTACTGGGTAGCGGCCGGGGAGCTGTTTTTT; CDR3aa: CASSYWVAAGELFF
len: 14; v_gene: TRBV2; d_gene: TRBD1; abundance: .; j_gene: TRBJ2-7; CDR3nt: TGTGCCAGCAGCTTACAGGGGGTCTCCTACGAGCAGTACTTC; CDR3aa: CASSLQGVSYEQYF
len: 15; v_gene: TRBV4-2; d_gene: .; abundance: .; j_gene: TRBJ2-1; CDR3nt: TGTGCCAGCAGCCAAGCTGAAGGAGATGCGAATGAGCAGTTCTTC; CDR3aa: CASSQAEGDANEQFF
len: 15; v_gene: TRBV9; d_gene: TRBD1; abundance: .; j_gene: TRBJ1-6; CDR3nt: TGTGCCAGCAGCGGGACAGGGGCTTTTAATTCACCCCTCCACTTT; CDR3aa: CASSGTGAFNSPLHF
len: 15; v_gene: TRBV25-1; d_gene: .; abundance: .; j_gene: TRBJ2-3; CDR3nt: TGTGCCAGCCTGGGCCCGTTCCCCAGCACAGATACGCAGTATTTT; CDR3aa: CASLGPFPSTDTQYF
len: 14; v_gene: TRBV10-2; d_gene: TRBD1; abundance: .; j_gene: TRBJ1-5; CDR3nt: TGCGCCAGCAGAGGGACAGGCGGTAATCAGCCCCAGCATTTT; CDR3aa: CASRGTGGNQPQHF
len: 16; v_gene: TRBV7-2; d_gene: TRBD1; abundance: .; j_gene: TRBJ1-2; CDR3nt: TGTGCCAGCAGCTTCGATGGCAGGGGGCCCTCCGGGGGCTACACCTTC; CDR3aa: CASSFDGRGPSGGYTF
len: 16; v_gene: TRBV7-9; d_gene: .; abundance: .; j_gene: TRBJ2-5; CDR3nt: TGTGCCAGCAGCTCCCCTGAGCAGGGTGCGGAAGAGACCCAGTACTTC; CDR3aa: CASSSPEQGAEETQYF
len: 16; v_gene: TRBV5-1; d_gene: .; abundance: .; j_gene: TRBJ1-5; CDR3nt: TGCGCCAGCAGCCCTCTGGGCCTGGATAGCAATCAGCCCCAGCATTTT; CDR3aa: CASSPLGLDSNQPQHF
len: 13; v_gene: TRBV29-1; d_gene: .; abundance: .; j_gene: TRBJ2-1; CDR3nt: TGCAGCGTTGTCCCTGGCAGTTACAATGAGCAGTTCTTC; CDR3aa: CSVVPGSYNEQFF
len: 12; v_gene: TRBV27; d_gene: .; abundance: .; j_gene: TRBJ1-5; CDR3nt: TGTGCCAGCAGTTCCTTCGGTCAGCCCCAGCATTTT; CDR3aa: CASSSFGQPQHF
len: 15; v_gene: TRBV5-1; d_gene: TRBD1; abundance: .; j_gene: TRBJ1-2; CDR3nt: TGCGCCAGCAGGACCGGGACAGGCGCCCTATGGGGCTACACCTTC; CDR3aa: CASRTGTGALWGYTF
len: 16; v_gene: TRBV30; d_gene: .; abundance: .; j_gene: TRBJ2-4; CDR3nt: TGTGCCTGGAGTGTAACCCAAACAATGACCAAAAACATTCAGTACTTC; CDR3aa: CAWSVTQTMTKNIQYF
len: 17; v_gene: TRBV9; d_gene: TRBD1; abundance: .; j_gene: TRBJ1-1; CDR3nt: TGTGCCAGCAGCGTAGCGGGGGACAGGGGTCGCGGTACTGAAGCTTTCTTT; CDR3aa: CASSVAGDRGRGTEAFF
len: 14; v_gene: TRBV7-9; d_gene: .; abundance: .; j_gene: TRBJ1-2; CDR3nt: TGTGCCAGCAGCTCCGTTCAGGTGGGCTATGGCTACACCTTC; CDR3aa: CASSSVQVGYGYTF
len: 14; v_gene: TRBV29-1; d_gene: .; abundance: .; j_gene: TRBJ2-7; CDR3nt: TGCAGCGTTGCGCCCCGGGCGGGTACCTACGAGCAGTACTTC; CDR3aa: CSVAPRAGTYEQYF
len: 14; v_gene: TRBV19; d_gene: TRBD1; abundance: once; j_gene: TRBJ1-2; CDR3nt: TGTGCCAGTAGTAATCGGAGACAGGGTGACGGCTACACCTTC; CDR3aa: CASSNRRQGDGYTF